These T cell receptor beta chains were read from a single sample in a study of blood T cell repertoires in COVID-19. Clones were sequenced by immunoSEQ multiplex PCR, and TCRdb holds only the in-frame ones, with some missing. The repertoire includes around 37,000 clones, nearly 90% of them detected once, and less than 30% sits in the top ten. What was sequenced was peripheral blood. These receptors came from a man in his sixties with active or convalescent COVID-19. CDR3s leave out the opening cysteine and the closing phenylalanine or tryptophan. Fields, in order: V gene, J gene, CDR3 protein.

TRBV7-2	TRBJ1-1	ASSLLPGFEAF
TRBV5-5	TRBJ2-5	ASSLYVYQETQY
TRBV30	TRBJ2-1	AWSVFSYNEQF
TRBV5-1	TRBJ1-4	ASSPTGINEKLF
TRBV27	TRBJ2-2	ASSSITLATGATGELF
TRBV5-6	TRBJ2-7	ASSPWPLYEQY
TRBV27	TRBJ2-5	ASSPGTSGAQETQY
TRBV11-3	TRBJ2-5	ASSTGTGPETQY
TRBV6-2/TRBV6-3	TRBJ1-2	ASSRLPRPNNYGYT
TRBV6-5	TRBJ2-1	ASSYSASGYNEQF
TRBV3-1/TRBV3-2	TRBJ1-2	ASSTGQYYGYT
TRBV4-1	TRBJ2-7	ASSQETGTLAYEQY
TRBV7-9	TRBJ2-1	ASSLVGVHEQF
TRBV18	TRBJ1-1	ASSPTLNTEAF
TRBV5-1	TRBJ2-7	ASSLGQGVSEQY
TRBV28	TRBJ1-4	ASRLKTPGVEKLF
TRBV2	TRBJ2-5	ASGTGMGETQY
TRBV9	TRBJ2-5	ASSASTATDSIGETQY
TRBV7-2	TRBJ2-3	ASSSGGLGTYTQY
TRBV6-6	TRBJ2-7	ASSYGQGAVYEQY
TRBV24-1	TRBJ2-1	ATSDRRLAGVGGEQF
TRBV10-3	TRBJ1-5	AIREGTETSNQPQH
TRBV28	TRBJ2-7	ASSSPQGEQY
TRBV3-1/TRBV3-2	TRBJ1-6	ASSQEAGTNNSPLH
TRBV6-5	TRBJ1-2	ASSFGQGLGYT
TRBV2	TRBJ1-2	ASSHDNNYGYT
TRBV9	TRBJ2-5	ASSVGFQTSGIQETQY
TRBV4-1	TRBJ2-3	ASSQTRTGVGVVSTDTQY
TRBV3-1/TRBV3-2	TRBJ2-7	ASSQSELAGYEQY
TRBV7-8	TRBJ1-2	ASSYRTGANYGYT
TRBV7-7	TRBJ2-5	ASSLTSGRAETQY
TRBV5-1	TRBJ1-2	ASSLGVAGITLGYT